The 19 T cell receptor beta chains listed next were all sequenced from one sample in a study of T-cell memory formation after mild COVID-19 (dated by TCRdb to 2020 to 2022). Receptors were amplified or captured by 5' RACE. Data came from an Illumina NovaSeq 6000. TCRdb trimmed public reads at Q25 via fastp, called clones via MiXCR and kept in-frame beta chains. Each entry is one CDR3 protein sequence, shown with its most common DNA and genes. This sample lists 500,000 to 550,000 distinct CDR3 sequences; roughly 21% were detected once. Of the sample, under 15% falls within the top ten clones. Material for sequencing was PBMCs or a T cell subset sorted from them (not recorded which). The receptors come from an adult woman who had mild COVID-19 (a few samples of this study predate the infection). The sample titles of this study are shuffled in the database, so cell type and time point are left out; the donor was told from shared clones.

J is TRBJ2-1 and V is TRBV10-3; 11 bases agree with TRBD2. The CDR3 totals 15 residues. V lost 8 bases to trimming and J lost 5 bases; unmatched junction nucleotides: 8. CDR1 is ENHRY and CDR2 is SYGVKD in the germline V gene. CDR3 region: CAIGKGTSGHNEQFF. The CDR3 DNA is TGTGCCATCGGTAAAGGGACTAGCGGCCACAATGAGCAGTTCTTC.

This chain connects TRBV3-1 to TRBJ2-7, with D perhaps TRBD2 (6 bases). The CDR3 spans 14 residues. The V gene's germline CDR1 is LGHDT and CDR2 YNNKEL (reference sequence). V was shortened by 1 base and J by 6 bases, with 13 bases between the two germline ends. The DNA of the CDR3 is TGTGCCAGCAGCCAAGCTGGGGCGGGAAGCGAGCAGTACTTC. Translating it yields CASSQAGAGSEQYF.

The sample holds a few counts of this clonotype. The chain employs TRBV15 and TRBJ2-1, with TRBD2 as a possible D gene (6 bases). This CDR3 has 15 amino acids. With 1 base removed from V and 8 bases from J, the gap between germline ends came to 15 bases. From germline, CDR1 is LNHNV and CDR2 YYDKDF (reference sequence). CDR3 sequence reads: CATSRGGEGSDEQFF. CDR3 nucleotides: TGTGCCACCAGCAGAGGGGGGGAAGGGTCCGATGAGCAGTTCTTC.

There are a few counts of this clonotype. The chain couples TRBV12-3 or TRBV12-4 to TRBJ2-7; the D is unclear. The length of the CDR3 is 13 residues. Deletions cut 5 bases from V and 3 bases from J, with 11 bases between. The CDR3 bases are TGTGCCAGCAGTGCCCGTATCAACTACGAGCAGTACTTC. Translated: CASSARINYEQYF.

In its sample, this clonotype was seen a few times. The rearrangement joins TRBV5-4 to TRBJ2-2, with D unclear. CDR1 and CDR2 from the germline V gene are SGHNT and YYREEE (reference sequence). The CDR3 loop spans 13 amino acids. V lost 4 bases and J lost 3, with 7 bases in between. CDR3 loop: CASSHTDTGELFF. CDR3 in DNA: TGTGCCAGCAGCCACACGGACACCGGGGAGCTGTTTTTT.

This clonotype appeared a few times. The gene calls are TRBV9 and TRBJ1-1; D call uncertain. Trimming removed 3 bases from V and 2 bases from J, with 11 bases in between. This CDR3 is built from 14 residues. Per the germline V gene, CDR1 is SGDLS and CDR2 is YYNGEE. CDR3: CASSAIGLNTEAFF. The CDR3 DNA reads TGTGCCAGCAGCGCCATAGGTCTTAACACTGAAGCTTTCTTT.

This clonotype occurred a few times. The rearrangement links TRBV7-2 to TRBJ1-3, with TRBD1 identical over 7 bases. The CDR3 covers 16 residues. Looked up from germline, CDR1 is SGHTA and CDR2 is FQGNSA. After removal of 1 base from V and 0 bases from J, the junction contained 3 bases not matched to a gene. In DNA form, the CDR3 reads TGTGCCAGCAGCTTAGGCGGGACAGTCTCTGGAAACACCATATATTTT. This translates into CASSLGGTVSGNTIYF.

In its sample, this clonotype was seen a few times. The CDR3 loop reads CASSSQLLLENEKLFF. In DNA form, the CDR3 reads TGTGCCAGCAGCTCACAACTCCTCCTTGAGAATGAAAAACTGTTTTTT. This rearrangement joins TRBV7-9 to TRBJ1-4, with D uncertain. The germline V and J ends were trimmed by 4 bases and 5 bases, with 17 bases remaining between them. The CDR3 sequence is 16 residues long. Germline V gene data show CDR1 as SEHNR and CDR2 as FQNEAQ (reference sequence). The complete variable domain, with remaining parts taken from reference TRBV7-9 and TRBJ1-4, reads DTGVSQNPRHKITKRGQNVTFRCDPISEHNRLYWYRQTLGQGPEFLTYFQNEAQLEKSRLLSDRFSAERPKGSFSTLEIQRTEQGDSAMYLCASSSQLLLENEKLFFGSGTQLSVL.

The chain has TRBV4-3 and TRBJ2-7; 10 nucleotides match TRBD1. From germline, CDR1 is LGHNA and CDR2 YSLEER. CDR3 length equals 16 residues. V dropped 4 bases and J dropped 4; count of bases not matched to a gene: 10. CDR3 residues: CASSPHWTGGIYEQYF. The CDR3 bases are TGCGCCAGCAGCCCCCATTGGACAGGGGGTATTTACGAGCAGTACTTC.

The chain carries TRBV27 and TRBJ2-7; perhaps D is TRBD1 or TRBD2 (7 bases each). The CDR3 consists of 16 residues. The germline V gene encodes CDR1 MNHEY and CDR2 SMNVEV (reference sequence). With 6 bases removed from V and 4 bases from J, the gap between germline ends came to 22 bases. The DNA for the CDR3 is TGTGCCAGCAGACTATTTAGCGGGCGGGACAGTTACGAGCAGTACTTC. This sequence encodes CASRLFSGRDSYEQYF.

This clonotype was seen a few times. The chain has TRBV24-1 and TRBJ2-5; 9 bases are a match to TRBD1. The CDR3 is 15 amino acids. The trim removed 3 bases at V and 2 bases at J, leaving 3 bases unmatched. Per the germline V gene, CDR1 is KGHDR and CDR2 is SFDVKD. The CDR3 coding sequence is TGTGCCACCAGTGATGGGGGGACAGGGCAAGAGACCCAGTACTTC. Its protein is CATSDGGTGQETQYF.

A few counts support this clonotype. The DNA for the CDR3 is TGTGCCAGCAGCTTGGTCCGACTAGCGGGAGAGGGCTCCTACAATGAGCAGTTCTTC. It codes for CASSLVRLAGEGSYNEQFF. This chain links TRBV5-4 with TRBJ2-1, with 12 bases aligning to TRBD2. Trimming cost V 0 bases and J 0 bases; bases outside gene matches: 7. Germline CDR1 and CDR2: SGHNT and YYREEE (reference sequence). This CDR3 has 19 residues.

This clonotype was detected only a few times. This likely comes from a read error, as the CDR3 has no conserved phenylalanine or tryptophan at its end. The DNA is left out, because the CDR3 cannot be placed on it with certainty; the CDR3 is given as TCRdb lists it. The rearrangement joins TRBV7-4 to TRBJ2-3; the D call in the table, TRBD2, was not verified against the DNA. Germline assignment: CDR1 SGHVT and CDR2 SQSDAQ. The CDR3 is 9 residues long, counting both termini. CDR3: CANRDLPPS.

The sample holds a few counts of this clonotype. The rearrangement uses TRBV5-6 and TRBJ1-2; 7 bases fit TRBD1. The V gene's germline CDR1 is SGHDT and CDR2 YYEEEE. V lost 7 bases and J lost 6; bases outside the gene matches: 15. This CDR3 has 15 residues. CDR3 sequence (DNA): TGTGCCAGCGTCCGGACCGGGACAGCGAGCCATGGCTACACCTTC. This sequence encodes CASVRTGTASHGYTF.

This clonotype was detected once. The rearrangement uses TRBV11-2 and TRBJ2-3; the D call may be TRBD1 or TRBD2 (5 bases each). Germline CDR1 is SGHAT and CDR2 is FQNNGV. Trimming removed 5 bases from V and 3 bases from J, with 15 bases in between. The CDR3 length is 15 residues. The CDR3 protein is CASSPSGTQTDTQYF. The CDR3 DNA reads TGTGCCAGCAGCCCCTCCGGGACGCAGACAGATACGCAGTATTTT.

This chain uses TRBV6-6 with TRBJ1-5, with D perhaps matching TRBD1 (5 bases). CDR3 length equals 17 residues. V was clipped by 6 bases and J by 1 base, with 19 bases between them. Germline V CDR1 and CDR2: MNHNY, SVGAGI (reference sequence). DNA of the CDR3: TGTGCCAGCAGCAACCCCAGGGAGGACGTAAGCAATCAGCCCCAGCATTTT. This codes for CASSNPREDVSNQPQHF.

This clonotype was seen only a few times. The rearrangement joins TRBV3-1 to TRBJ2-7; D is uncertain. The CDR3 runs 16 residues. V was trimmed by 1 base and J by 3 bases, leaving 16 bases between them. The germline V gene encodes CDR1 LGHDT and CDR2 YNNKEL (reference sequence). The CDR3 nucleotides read TGTGCCAGCAGCCAAGGACATAGGATAGATATCTACGAGCAGTACTTC. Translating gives CASSQGHRIDIYEQYF.

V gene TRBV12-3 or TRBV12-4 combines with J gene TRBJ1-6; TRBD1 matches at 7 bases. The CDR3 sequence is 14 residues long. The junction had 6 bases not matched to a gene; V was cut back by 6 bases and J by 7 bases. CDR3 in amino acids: CASREDRPNSPLHF. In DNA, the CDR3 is TGTGCCAGCAGGGAGGACAGGCCGAATTCACCCCTCCACTTT.

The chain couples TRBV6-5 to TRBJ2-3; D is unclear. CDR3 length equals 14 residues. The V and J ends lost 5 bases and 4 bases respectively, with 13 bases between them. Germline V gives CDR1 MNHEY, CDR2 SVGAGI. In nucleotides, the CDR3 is TGTGCCAGCAGTGCTAGGTCTCTTTCAGATACGCAGTATTTT. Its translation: CASSARSLSDTQYF.